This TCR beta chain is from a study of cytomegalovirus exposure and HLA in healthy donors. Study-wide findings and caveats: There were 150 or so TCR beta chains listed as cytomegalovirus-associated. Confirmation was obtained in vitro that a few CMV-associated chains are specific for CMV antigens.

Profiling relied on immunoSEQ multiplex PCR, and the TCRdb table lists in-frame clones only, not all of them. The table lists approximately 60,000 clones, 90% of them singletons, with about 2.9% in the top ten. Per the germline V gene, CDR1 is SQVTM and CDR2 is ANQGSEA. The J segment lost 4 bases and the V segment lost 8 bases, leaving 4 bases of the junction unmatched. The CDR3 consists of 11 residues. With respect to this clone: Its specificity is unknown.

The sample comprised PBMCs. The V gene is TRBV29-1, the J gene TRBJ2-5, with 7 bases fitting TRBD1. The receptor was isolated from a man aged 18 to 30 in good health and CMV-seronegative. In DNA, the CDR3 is TGCAGCTCTGAGGGGGCAGAGACCCAGTACTTC. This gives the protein CSSEGAETQYF.